This T cell receptor (beta chain) was recovered during a study of T-cell memory formation after mild COVID-19. Study overall: For the most part, TCR clusters were specific to one donor.

Regarding this clonotype: The antigen is unknown.

Researchers used 5'RACE with constant-segment primers to make TCR alpha and TCR beta cDNA libraries that carry sample barcodes and UMIs. TCRdb re-called the 5' RACE reads through MiXCR, storing one row per CDR3 protein. The data show under 300,000 distinct CDR3 sequences, with roughly 15% seen just once and 3.5% to 4% held by the top ten. Germline V gene data show CDR1 as SEHNR and CDR2 as FQNEAQ (reference sequence). The CDR3 consists of 16 residues. Losses at the gene ends were 5 bases for V and 1 base for J; bases not matched to a gene: 9. Findings and limits, study-wide: CM and EM subsets held most contracting CD4+ clones; EMRA held CD8+ ones. Some SARS-CoV-2-responding clones were already detected in memory before infection.

This chain links TRBV7-9 with TRBJ1-2; 8 positions agree with TRBD1. Sequencing was carried out using PBMCs or a T cell subset sorted from them (not recorded which). The sequence came from a man aged 18 to 30 who had mild COVID-19 (a few samples of this study predate the infection). Cell type and time point are not known. This CDR3 is CASSVDRDLLNYGYTF. The CDR3 region has the DNA TGTGCCAGCAGCGTGGACAGGGACCTCCTTAACTATGGCTACACCTTC.